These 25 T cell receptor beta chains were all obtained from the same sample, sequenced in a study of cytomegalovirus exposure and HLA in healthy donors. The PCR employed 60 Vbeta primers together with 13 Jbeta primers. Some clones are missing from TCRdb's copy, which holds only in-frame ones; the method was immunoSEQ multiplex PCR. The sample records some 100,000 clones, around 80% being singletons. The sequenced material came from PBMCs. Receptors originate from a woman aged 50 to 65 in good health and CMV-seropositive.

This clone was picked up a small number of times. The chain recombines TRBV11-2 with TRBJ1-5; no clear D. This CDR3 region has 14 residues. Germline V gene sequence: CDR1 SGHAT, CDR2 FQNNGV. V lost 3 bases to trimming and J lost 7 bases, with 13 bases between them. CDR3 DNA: TGTGCCAGCAGCTTTGGCCTCGGAGGACAGCCCCAGCATTTT. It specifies CASSFGLGGQPQHF.

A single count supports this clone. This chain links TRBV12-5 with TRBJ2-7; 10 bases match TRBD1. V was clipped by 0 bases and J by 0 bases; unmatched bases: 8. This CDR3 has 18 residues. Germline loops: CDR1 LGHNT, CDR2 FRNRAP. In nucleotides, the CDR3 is TGTGCTAGTGGTTTGGTACAAGGAGACAGGGGGCACTCCTACGAGCAGTACTTC. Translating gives CASGLVQGDRGHSYEQYF. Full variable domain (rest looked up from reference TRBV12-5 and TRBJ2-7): DARVTQTPRHKVTEMGQEVTMRCQPILGHNTVFWYRQTMMQGLELLAYFRNRAPLDDSGMPKDRFSAEMPDATLATLKIQPSEPRDSAVYFCASGLVQGDRGHSYEQYFGPGTRLTVT.

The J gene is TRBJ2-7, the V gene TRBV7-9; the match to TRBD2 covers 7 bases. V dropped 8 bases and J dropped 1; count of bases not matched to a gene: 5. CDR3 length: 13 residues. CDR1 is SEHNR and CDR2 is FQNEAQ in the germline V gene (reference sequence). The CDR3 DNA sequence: TGTGCCAGCCGACTAGCCGAGTCCTACGAGCAGTACTTC. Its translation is CASRLAESYEQYF.

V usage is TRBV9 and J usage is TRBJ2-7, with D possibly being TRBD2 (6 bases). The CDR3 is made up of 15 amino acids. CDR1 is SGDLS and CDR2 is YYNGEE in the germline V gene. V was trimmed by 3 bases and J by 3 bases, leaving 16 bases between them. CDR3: CASSASAGGFYEQYF. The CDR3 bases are TGTGCCAGCAGCGCCTCAGCCGGGGGTTTCTACGAGCAGTACTTC.

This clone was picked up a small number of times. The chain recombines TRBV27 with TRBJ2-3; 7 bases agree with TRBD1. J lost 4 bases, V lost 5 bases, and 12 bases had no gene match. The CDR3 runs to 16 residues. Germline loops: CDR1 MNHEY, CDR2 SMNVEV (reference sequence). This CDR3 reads CASSPRQGYRSDTQYF. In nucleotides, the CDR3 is TGTGCCAGCAGTCCCAGACAGGGCTATAGGTCAGATACGCAGTATTTT.

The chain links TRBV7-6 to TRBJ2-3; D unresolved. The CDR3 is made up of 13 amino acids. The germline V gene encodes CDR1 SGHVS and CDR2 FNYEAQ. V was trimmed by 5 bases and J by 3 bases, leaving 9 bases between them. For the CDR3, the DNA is TGTGCCAGCAGCCCCGGTCGGACAGATACGCAGTATTTT. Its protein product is CASSPGRTDTQYF.

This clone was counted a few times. The chain's CDR3 is CASRLSPRGIYEQYF. In DNA form, the CDR3 reads TGTGCCAGCCGCCTGTCCCCCAGGGGGATCTACGAGCAGTACTTC. The chain recombines TRBV5-6 with TRBJ2-7, with 7 bases lining up with TRBD1. CDR3 length equals 15 residues. Germline CDR1 SGHDT, CDR2 YYEEEE. V dropped 7 bases and J dropped 3; count of bases not matched to a gene: 13. Combining the CDR3 with reference TRBV5-6 and TRBJ2-7 gives the whole variable domain DAGVTQSPTHLIKTRGQQVTLRCSPKSGHDTVSWYQQALGQGPQFIFQYYEEEERQRGNFPDRFSGHQFPNYSSELNVNALLLGDSALYLCASRLSPRGIYEQYFGPGTRLTVT.

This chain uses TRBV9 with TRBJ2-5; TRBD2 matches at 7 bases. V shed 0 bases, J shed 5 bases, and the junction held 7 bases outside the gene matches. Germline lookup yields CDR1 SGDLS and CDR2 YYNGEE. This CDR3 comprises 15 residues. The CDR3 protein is CASSVAGGGRETQYF. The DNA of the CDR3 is TGTGCCAGCAGCGTAGCAGGCGGGGGTCGGGAGACCCAGTACTTC.

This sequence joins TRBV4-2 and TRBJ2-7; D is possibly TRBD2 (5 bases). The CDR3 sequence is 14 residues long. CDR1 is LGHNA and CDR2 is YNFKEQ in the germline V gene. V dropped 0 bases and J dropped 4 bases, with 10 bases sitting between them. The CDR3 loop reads CASSQDARGYEQYF. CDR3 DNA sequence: TGTGCCAGCAGCCAAGATGCTAGAGGGTACGAGCAGTACTTC.

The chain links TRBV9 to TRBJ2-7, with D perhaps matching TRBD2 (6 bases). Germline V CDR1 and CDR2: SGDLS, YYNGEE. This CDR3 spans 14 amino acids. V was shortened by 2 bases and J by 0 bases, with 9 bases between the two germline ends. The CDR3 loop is CASSVTSYSYEQYF. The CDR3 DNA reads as TGTGCCAGCAGCGTGACTAGTTACTCCTACGAGCAGTACTTC.

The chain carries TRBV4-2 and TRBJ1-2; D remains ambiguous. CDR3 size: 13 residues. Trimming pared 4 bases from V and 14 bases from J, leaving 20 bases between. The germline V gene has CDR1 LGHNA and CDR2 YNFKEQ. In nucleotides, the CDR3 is TGTGCCAGCAGCCCCGGGTCCGCCTATGGTTTAACCTTC. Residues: CASSPGSAYGLTF.

CDR3: CASSQGPTPEFPHRGESTNYGYTF. CDR3 coding DNA: TGTGCCAGCAGCCAAGGCCCCACCCCGGAGTTTCCACACCGAGGCGAGAGTACGAACTATGGCTACACCTTC. J is TRBJ1-2 and V is TRBV14; D not resolved. The CDR3 has 24 residues. Germline assignment: CDR1 SGHDN and CDR2 FVKESK. V gave up 1 base and J gave up 2 bases, with 38 bases separating them.

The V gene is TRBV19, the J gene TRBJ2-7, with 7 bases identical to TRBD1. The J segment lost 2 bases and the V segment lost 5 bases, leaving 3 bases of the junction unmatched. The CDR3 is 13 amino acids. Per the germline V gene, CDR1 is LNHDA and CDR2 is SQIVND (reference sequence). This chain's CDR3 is CASSVDRAYEQYF. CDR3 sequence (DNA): TGTGCCAGTAGTGTCGACAGGGCCTACGAGCAGTACTTC.

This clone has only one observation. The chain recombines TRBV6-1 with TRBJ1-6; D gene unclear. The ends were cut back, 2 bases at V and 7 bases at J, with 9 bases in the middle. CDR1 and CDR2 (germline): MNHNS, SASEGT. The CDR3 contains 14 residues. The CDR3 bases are TGTGCCAGCAGTGAATTTTTCGAGAATTCACCCCTCCACTTT. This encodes CASSEFFENSPLHF.

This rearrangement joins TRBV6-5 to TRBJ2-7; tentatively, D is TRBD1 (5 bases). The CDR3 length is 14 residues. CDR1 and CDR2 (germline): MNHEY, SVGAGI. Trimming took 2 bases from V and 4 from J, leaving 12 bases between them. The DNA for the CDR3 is TGTGCCAGCAGTTACGGCCTCGACAGTTACGAGCAGTACTTC. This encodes CASSYGLDSYEQYF.

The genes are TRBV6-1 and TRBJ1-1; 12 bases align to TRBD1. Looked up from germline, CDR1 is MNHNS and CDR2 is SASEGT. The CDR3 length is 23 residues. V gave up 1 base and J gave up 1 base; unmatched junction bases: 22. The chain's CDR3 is CASSEDLFRGTGGLKYGNTEAFF. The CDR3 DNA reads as TGTGCCAGCAGTGAAGATCTCTTCAGGGGGACAGGGGGCTTAAAATATGGGAACACTGAAGCTTTCTTT.

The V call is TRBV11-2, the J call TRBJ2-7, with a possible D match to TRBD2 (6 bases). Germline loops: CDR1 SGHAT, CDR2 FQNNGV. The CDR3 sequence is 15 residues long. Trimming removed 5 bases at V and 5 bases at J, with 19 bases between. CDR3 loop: CASSLLRTPGDEQYF. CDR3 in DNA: TGTGCCAGCAGCCTATTACGGACACCGGGAGACGAGCAGTACTTC.

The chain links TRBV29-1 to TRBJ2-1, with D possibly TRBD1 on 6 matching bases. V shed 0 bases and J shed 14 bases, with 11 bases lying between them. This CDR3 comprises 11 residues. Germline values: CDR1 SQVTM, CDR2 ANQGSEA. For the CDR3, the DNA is TGCAGCGTTGAAGAACCGGGACAAAAGTTCTTC. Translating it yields CSVEEPGQKFF.

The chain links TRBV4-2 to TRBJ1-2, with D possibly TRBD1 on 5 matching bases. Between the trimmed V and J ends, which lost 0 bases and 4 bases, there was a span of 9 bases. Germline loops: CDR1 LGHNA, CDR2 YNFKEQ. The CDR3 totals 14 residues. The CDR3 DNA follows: TGTGCCAGCAGCCAAGAGGCAGGGCCCTATGGCTACACCTTC. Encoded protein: CASSQEAGPYGYTF.

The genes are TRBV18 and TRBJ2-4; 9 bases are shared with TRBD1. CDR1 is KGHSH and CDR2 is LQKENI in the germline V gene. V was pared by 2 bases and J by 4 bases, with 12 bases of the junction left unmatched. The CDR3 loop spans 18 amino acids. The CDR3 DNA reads TGTGCCAGCTCACCAGTACAGGGGGCAGTTCGAGGAAAAAACATTCAGTACTTC. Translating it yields CASSPVQGAVRGKNIQYF. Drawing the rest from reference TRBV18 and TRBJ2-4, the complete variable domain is NAGVMQNPRHLVRRRGQEARLRCSPMKGHSHVYWYRQLPEEGLKFMVYLQKENIIDESGMPKERFSAEFPKEGPSILRIQQVVRGDSAAYFCASSPVQGAVRGKNIQYFGAGTRLSVL.

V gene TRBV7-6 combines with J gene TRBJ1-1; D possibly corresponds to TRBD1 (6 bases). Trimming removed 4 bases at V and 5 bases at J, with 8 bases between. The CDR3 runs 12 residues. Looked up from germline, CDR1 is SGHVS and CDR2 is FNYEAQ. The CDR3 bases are TGTGCCAGCAGCTCAACAGGGACTGAAGCTTTCTTT. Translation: CASSSTGTEAFF.

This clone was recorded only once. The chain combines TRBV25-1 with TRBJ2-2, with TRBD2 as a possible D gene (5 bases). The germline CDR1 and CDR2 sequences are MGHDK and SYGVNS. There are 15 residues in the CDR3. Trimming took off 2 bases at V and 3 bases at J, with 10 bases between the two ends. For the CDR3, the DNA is TGTGCCAGCAGTGAAAGACTATTCGACACCGGGGAGCTGTTTTTT. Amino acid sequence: CASSERLFDTGELFF. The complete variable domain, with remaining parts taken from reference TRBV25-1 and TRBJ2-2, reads EADIYQTPRYLVIGTGKKITLECSQTMGHDKMYWYQQDPGMELHLIHYSYGVNSTEKGDLSSESTVSRIRTEHFPLTLESARPSHTSQYLCASSERLFDTGELFFGEGSRLTVL.

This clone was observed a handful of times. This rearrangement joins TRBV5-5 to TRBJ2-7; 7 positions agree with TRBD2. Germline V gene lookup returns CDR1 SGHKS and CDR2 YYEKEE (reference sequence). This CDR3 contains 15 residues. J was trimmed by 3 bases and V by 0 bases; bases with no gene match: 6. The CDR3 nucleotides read TGTGCCAGCAGCTTGGGCCCTAGCGGAAACTACGAGCAGTACTTC. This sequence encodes CASSLGPSGNYEQYF.

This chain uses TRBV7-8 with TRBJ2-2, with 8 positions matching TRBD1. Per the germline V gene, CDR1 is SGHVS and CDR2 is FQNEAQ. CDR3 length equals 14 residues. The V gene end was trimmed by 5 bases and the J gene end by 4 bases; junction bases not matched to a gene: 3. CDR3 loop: CASSRTGSTGELFF. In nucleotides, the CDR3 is TGTGCCAGCAGCCGGACAGGGAGCACCGGGGAGCTGTTTTTT.

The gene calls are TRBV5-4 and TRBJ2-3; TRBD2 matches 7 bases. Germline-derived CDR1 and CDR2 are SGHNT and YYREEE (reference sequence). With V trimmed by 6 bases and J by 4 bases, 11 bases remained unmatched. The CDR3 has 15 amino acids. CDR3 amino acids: CASNPRASGADTQYF. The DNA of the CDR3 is TGTGCCAGCAACCCGAGGGCTAGCGGTGCAGATACGCAGTATTTT.